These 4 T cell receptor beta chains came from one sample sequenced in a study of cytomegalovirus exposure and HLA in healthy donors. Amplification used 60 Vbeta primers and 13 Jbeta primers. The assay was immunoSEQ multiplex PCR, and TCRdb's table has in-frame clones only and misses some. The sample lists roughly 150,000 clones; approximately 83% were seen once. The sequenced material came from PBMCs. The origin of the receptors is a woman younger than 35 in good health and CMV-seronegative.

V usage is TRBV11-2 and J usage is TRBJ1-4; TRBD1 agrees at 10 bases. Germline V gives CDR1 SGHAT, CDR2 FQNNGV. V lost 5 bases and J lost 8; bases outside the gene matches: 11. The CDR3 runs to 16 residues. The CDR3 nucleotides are TGTGCCAGCAGCCACACCAGACAGGGGGCTAGAGAAAAACTGTTTTTT. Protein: CASSHTRQGAREKLFF.

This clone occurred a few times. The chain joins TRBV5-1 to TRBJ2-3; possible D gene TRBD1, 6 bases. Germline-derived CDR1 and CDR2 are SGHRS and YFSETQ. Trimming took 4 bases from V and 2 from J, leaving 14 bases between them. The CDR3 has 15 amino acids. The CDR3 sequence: CASSPRQEITDTQYF. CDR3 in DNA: TGCGCCAGCAGCCCCCGACAGGAGATCACAGATACGCAGTATTTT.

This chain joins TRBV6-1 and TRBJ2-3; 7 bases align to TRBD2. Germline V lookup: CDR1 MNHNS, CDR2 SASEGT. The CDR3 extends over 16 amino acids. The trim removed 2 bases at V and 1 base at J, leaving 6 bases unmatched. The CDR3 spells CASSELTGGRTDTQYF. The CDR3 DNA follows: TGTGCCAGCAGTGAATTAACGGGGGGACGCACAGATACGCAGTATTTT.

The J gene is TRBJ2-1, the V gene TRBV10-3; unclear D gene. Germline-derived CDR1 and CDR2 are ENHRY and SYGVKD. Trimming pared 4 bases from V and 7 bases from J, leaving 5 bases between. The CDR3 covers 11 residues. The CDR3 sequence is CAISGRNEQFF. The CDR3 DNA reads TGTGCCATCAGTGGGAGAAATGAGCAGTTCTTC.